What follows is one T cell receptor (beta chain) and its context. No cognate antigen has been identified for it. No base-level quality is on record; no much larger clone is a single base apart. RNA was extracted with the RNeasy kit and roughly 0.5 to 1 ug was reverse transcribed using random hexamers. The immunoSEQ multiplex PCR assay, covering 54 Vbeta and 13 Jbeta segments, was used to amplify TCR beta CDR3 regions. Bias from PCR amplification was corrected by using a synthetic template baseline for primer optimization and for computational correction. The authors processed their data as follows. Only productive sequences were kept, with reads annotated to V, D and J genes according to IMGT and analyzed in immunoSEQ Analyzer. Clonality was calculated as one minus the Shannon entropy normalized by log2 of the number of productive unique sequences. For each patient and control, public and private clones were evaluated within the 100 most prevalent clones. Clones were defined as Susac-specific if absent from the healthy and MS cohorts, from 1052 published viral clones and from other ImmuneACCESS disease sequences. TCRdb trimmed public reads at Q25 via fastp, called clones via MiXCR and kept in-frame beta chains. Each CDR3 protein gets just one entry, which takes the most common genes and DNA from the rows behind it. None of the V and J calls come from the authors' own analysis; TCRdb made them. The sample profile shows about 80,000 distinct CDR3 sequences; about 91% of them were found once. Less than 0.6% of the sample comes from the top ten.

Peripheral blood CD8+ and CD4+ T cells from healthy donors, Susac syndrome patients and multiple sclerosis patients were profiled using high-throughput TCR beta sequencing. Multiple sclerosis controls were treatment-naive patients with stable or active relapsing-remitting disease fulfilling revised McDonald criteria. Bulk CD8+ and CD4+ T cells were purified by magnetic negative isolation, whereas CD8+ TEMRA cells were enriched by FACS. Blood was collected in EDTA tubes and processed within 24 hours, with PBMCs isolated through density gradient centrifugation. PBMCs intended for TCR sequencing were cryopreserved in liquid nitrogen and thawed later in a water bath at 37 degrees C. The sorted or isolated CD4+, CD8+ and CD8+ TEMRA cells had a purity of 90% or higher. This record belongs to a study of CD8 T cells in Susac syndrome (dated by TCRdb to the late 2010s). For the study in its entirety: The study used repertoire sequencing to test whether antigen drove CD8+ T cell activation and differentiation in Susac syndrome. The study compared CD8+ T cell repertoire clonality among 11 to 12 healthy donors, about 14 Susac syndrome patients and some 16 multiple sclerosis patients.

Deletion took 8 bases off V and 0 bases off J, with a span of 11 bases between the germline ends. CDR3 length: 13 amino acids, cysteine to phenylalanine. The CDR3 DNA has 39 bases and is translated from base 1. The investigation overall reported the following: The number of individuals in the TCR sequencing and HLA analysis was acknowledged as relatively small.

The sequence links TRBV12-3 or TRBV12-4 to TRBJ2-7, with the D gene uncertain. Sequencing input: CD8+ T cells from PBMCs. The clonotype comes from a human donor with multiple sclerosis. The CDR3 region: CASGPPSSYEQYF. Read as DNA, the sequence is TGTGCCAGCGGTCCTCCGAGCTCCTACGAGCAGTACTTC.